Listed below are T cell receptor beta chains from one sample, sequenced in a study of T-cell memory formation after mild COVID-19. TCRdb re-called the 5' RACE reads through MiXCR, storing one row per CDR3 protein. This sample has about 420,000 distinct CDR3 sequences, with around a quarter found just once. The sample taken for sequencing was PBMCs or a T cell subset sorted from them (not recorded which). All receptors come from an adult woman who had mild COVID-19 (a few samples of this study predate the infection). Cell type and time point are not known. Each CDR3 is given with its conserved first and last residue. D genes are given only for firm matches. Clone size is stated in some rows and not others, as once, few, many or a class when expanded.

d_call: .
v_call: TRBV7-9
clone_size: many
j_call: TRBJ2-1
cdr3_aa: CASSPGGPYNEQFF
cdr3_nt: TGTGCCAGCAGCCCCGGGGGCCCCTACAATGAGCAGTTCTTC

d_call: TRBD2
v_call: TRBV29-1
clone_size: few
j_call: TRBJ2-3
cdr3_aa: CSVAASGRARWGTDTQYF
cdr3_nt: TGCAGCGTTGCGGCTAGCGGGAGGGCCCGGTGGGGCACAGATACGCAGTATTTT

d_call: .
v_call: TRBV24-1
clone_size: .
j_call: TRBJ1-1
cdr3_aa: CATSDPRYPAEAFF
cdr3_nt: TGTGCCACCAGTGATCCTCGGTATCCGGCTGAAGCTTTCTTT

d_call: TRBD2
v_call: TRBV6-2/TRBV6-3
clone_size: .
j_call: TRBJ2-2
cdr3_aa: CASSSLTSGNTGELFF
cdr3_nt: TGTGCCAGCAGTTCCCTGACTAGCGGGAACACCGGGGAGCTGTTTTTT

d_call: .
v_call: TRBV5-1
clone_size: .
j_call: TRBJ2-5
cdr3_aa: CASSQPGAQETQYF
cdr3_nt: TGCGCCAGCAGCCAGCCCGGGGCACAGGAGACCCAGTACTTC

d_call: .
v_call: TRBV3-1
clone_size: .
j_call: TRBJ1-2
cdr3_aa: CASSQVESYGYTF
cdr3_nt: TGTGCCAGCAGCCAGGTGGAGTCCTATGGCTACACCTTC

d_call: .
v_call: TRBV12-3/TRBV12-4
clone_size: few
j_call: TRBJ1-6
cdr3_aa: CASSYGGVSPLHF
cdr3_nt: TGTGCCAGCAGTTATGGGGGGGTTTCACCCCTCCACTTT

d_call: .
v_call: TRBV5-1
clone_size: .
j_call: TRBJ2-3
cdr3_aa: CASSLGATITDTQYF
cdr3_nt: TGCGCCAGCAGCTTGGGGGCTACTATCACAGATACGCAGTATTTT

d_call: .
v_call: TRBV20-1
clone_size: .
j_call: TRBJ2-2
cdr3_aa: CSARSAGPANTGELFF
cdr3_nt: TGCAGTGCTAGGTCGGCGGGGCCTGCGAACACCGGGGAGCTGTTTTTT

d_call: TRBD1
v_call: TRBV5-1
clone_size: .
j_call: TRBJ1-1
cdr3_aa: CASSFGTDRTTEAFF
cdr3_nt: TGCGCCAGCAGCTTCGGGACAGACCGGACGACTGAAGCTTTCTTT

d_call: .
v_call: TRBV6-2/TRBV6-3
clone_size: .
j_call: TRBJ2-3
cdr3_aa: CASSRRPGAATDTKYF
cdr3_nt: TGTGCCAGCAGTCGCCGACCGGGGGCAGCCACAGATACGAAGTATTTT

d_call: .
v_call: TRBV4-1
clone_size: .
j_call: TRBJ2-3
cdr3_aa: CASSQAGVDTQYF
cdr3_nt: TGCGCCAGCAGCCAGGCCGGCGTAGATACGCAGTATTTT

d_call: TRBD2
v_call: TRBV20-1
clone_size: .
j_call: TRBJ2-7
cdr3_aa: CSAREEAGGPRGFYEQYF
cdr3_nt: TGCAGTGCCCGTGAGGAGGCGGGGGGCCCCCGGGGGTTTTACGAGCAGTACTTC

d_call: TRBD2
v_call: TRBV5-1
clone_size: few
j_call: TRBJ2-1
cdr3_aa: CASSSRLAGADNEQFF
cdr3_nt: TGCGCCAGCAGCTCCAGACTAGCGGGAGCTGACAATGAGCAGTTCTTC

d_call: .
v_call: TRBV20-1
clone_size: few
j_call: TRBJ1-1
cdr3_aa: CSALHGQGWITEAFF
cdr3_nt: TGCAGTGCTCTCCATGGGCAGGGGTGGATCACTGAAGCTTTCTTT

d_call: .
v_call: TRBV12-3/TRBV12-4
clone_size: .
j_call: TRBJ2-1
cdr3_aa: CASSLRRVYNEQFF
cdr3_nt: TGTGCCAGCAGTTTAAGAAGGGTTTACAATGAGCAGTTCTTC

d_call: TRBD1
v_call: TRBV7-6
clone_size: .
j_call: TRBJ2-3
cdr3_aa: CASSAVGQGGADTQYF
cdr3_nt: TGTGCCAGCAGCGCAGTGGGACAGGGCGGGGCAGATACGCAGTATTTT

d_call: .
v_call: TRBV12-3/TRBV12-4
clone_size: .
j_call: TRBJ1-1
cdr3_aa: CASSLRSGGAFF
cdr3_nt: TGTGCCAGCAGCTTGAGATCGGGAGGGGCTTTCTTT

d_call: .
v_call: TRBV12-3/TRBV12-4
clone_size: .
j_call: TRBJ2-1
cdr3_aa: CASSPNRGGLIYNEQFF
cdr3_nt: TGTGCCAGCAGTCCAAACCGTGGGGGCCTCATCTACAATGAGCAGTTCTTC

d_call: TRBD1
v_call: TRBV29-1
clone_size: few
j_call: TRBJ2-2
cdr3_aa: CSGEGGAGTGELFF
cdr3_nt: TGCAGCGGGGAAGGGGGCGCGGGCACCGGGGAGCTGTTTTTT

d_call: .
v_call: TRBV24-1
clone_size: .
j_call: TRBJ2-1
cdr3_aa: CATSDPSHEQFF
cdr3_nt: TGTGCCACCAGTGACCCCTCCCATGAGCAGTTCTTC

d_call: TRBD1
v_call: TRBV24-1
clone_size: .
j_call: TRBJ2-1
cdr3_aa: CATRARQGRYNEQFF
cdr3_nt: TGTGCCACCCGAGCCCGACAGGGTCGGTACAATGAGCAGTTCTTC

d_call: .
v_call: TRBV24-1
clone_size: .
j_call: TRBJ2-3
cdr3_aa: CATSVANTQYF
cdr3_nt: TGTGCCACCAGTGTCGCAAATACGCAGTATTTT

d_call: TRBD2
v_call: TRBV4-3
clone_size: .
j_call: TRBJ2-3
cdr3_aa: CASSQDWGGSTDTQYF
cdr3_nt: TGCGCCAGCAGCCAAGACTGGGGGGGAAGCACAGATACGCAGTATTTT

d_call: TRBD1
v_call: TRBV10-3
clone_size: few
j_call: TRBJ2-7
cdr3_aa: CAIRGTDYYEQYF
cdr3_nt: TGTGCCATCAGGGGGACAGATTACTACGAGCAGTACTTC

d_call: .
v_call: TRBV6-5
clone_size: .
j_call: TRBJ2-1
cdr3_aa: CASSYSQTYNEQFF
cdr3_nt: TGTGCCAGCAGTTACAGTCAGACCTACAATGAGCAGTTCTTC